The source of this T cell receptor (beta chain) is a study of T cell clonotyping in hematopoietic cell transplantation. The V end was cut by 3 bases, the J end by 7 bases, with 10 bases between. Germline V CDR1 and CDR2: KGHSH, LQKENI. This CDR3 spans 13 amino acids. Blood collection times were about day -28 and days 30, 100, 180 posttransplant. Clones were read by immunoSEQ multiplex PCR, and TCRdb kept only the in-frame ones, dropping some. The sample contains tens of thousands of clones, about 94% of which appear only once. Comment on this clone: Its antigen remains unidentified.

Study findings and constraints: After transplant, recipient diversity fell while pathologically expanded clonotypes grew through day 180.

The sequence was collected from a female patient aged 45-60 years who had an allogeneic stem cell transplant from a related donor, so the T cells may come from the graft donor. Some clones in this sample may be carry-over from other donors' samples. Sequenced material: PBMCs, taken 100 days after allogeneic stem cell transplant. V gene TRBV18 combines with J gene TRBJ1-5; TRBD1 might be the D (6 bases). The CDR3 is CASSPGQEQPQHF. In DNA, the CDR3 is TGTGCCAGCTCACCGGGACAAGAACAGCCCCAGCATTTT.